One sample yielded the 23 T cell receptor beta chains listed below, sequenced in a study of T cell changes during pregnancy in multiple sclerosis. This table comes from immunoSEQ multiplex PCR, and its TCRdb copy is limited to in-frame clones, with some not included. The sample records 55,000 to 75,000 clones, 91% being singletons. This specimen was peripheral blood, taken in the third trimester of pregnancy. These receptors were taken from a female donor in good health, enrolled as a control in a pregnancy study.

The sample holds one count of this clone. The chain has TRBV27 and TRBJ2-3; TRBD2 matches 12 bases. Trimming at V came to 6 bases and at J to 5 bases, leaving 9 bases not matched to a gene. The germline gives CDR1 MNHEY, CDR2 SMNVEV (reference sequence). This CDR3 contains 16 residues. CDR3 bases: TGTGCCAGCAGGCCCCTAGCGGGAGGGTCAAAAGATACGCAGTATTTT. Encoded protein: CASRPLAGGSKDTQYF.

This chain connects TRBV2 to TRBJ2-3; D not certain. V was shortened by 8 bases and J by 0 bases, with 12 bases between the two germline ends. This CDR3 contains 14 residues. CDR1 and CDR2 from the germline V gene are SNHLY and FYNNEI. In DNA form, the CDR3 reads TGTGCCAGCTGTGGTTCTCCTAGCACAGATACGCAGTATTTT. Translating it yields CASCGSPSTDTQYF.

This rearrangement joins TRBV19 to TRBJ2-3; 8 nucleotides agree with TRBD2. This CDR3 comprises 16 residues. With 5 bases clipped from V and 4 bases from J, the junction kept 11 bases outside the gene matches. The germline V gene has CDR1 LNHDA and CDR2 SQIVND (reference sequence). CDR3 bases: TGTGCCAGTAGTGAGACTAGCGCGGGAGTGTCAGATACGCAGTATTTT. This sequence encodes CASSETSAGVSDTQYF.

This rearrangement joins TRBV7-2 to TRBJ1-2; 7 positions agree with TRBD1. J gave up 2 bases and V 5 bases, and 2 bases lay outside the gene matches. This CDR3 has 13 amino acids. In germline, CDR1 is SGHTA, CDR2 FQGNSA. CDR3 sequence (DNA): TGTGCCAGCAGCCAGACAGGGAACTATGGCTACACCTTC. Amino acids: CASSQTGNYGYTF.

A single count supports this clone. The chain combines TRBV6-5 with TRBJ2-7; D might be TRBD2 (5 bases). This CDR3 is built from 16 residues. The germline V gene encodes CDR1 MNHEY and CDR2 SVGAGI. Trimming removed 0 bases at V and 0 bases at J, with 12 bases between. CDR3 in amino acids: CASSYSPGTSSYEQYF. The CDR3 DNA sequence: TGTGCCAGCAGTTACTCTCCAGGAACTAGCTCCTACGAGCAGTACTTC.

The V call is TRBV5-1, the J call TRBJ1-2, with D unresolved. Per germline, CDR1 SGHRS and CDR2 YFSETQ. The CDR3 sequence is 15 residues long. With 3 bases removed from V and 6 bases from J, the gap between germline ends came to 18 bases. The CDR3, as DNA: TGCGCCAGCAGCTCCAAATCCAGTAACATTGATGGCTACACCTTC. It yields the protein CASSSKSSNIDGYTF.

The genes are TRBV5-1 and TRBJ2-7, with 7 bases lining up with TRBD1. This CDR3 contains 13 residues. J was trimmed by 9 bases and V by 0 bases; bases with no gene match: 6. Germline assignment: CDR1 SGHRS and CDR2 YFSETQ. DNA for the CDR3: TGCGCCAGCAGCTTGGGCCAGGGGGACCGGCAGTACTTC. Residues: CASSLGQGDRQYF.

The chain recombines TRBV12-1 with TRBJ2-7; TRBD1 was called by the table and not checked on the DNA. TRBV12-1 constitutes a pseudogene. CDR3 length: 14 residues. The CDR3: CASTLKGQPYEQYF. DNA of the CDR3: TGTGCCAGCACCCTAAAGGGACAGCCCTACGAGCAGTACTTC.

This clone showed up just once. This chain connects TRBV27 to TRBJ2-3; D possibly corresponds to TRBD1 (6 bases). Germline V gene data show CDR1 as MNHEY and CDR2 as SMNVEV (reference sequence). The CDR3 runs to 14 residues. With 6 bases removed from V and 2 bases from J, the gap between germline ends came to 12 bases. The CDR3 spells CASRNRAYTDTQYF. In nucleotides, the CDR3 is TGTGCCAGCAGAAACAGGGCCTACACAGATACGCAGTATTTT.

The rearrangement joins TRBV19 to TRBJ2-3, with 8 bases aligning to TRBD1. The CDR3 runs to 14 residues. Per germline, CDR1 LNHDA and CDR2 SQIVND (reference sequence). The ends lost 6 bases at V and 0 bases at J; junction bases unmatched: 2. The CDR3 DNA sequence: TGTGCCAGTAGGACAGGGGCTAGCACAGATACGCAGTATTTT. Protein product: CASRTGASTDTQYF.

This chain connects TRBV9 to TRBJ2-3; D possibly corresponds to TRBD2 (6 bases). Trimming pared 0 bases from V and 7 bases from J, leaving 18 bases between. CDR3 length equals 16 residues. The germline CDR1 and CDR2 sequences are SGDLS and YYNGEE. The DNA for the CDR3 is TGTGCCAGCAGCGTAGACCGGGGGACGGTTCTAAATACGCAGTATTTT. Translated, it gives CASSVDRGTVLNTQYF.

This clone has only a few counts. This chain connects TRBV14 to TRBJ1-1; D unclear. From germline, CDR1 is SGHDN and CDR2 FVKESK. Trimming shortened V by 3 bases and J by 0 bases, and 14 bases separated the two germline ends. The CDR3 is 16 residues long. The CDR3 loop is CASSQLMVALNTEAFF. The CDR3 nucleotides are TGTGCCAGCAGCCAGCTGATGGTAGCCCTGAACACTGAAGCTTTCTTT.

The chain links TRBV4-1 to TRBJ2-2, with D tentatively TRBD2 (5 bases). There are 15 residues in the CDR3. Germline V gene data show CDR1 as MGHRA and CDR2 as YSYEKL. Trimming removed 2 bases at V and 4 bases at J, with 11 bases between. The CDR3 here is CASSQISGSTGELFF. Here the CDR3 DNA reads TGCGCCAGCAGCCAAATATCGGGGAGCACCGGGGAGCTGTTTTTT.

The CDR3 reads CASSQDLPGDSNQPQHF. CDR3 coding DNA: TGCGCCAGCAGCCAAGATCTGCCAGGGGATAGCAATCAGCCCCAGCATTTT. The chain joins TRBV4-1 to TRBJ1-5, with D perhaps TRBD1 (6 bases). From germline, CDR1 is MGHRA and CDR2 YSYEKL. Trimming took off 0 bases at V and 0 bases at J, with 12 bases between the two ends. This CDR3 contains 17 residues.

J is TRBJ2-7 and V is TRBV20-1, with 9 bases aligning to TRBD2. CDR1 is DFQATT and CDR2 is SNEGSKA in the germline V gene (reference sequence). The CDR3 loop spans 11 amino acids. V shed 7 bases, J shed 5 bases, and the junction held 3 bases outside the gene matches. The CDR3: CSGTSDHEQYF. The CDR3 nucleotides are TGCAGTGGGACTAGCGACCACGAGCAGTACTTC.

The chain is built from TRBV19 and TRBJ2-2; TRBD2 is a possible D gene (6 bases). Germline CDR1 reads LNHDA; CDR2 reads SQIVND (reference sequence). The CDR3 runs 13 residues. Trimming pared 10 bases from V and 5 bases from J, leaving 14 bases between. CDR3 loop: CAIRESGTGELFF. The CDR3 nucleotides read TGTGCCATTCGGGAGTCCGGGACCGGGGAGCTGTTTTTT.

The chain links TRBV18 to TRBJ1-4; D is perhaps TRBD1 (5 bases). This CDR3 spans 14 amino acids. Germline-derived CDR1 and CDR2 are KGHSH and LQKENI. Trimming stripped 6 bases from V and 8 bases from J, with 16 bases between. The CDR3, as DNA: TGTGCCAGCTCTCCTCGGGGGAGCACCGAAAAACTGTTTTTT. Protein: CASSPRGSTEKLFF.

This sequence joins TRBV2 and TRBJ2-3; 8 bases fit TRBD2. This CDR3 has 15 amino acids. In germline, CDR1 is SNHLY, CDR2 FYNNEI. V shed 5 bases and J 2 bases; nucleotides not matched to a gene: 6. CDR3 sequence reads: CASSRLAGITDTQYF. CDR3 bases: TGTGCCAGCAGTCGATTAGCGGGAATCACAGATACGCAGTATTTT.

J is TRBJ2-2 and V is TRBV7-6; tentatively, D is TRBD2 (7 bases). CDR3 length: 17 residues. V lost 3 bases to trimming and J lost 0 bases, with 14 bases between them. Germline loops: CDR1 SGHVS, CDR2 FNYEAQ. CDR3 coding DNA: TGTGCCAGCAGCTTCCCTAGGGGGGGGGCGAACACCGGGGAGCTGTTTTTT. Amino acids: CASSFPRGGANTGELFF.

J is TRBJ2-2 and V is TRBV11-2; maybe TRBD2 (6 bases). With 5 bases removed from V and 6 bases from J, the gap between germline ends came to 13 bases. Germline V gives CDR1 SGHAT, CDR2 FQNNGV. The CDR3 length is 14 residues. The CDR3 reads CASSARLDPGELFF. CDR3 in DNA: TGTGCCAGCAGCGCCCGACTAGACCCCGGGGAGCTGTTTTTT.

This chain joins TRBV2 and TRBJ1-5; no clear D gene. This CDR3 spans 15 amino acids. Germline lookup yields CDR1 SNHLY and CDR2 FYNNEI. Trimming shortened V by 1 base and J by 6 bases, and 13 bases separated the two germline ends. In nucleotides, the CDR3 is TGTGCCAGCAGTGAAGAACAGTCGGCGGGTCAGCCCCAGCATTTT. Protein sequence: CASSEEQSAGQPQHF.

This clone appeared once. The CDR3 DNA follows: TGTGCCAGCAGTTTTGCCGGGACAGGGGTTATTGGAAACACCATATATTTT. This gives the protein CASSFAGTGVIGNTIYF. V and J are TRBV28 and TRBJ1-3; 10 nucleotides match TRBD1. The CDR3 loop spans 17 amino acids. The germline V gene has CDR1 MDHEN and CDR2 SYDVKM. J lost 3 bases, V lost 3 bases, and 8 bases had no gene match.

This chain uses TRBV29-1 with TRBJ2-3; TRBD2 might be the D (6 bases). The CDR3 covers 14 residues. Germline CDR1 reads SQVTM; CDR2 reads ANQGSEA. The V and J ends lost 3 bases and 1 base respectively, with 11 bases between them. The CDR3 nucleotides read TGCAGCGTTGACGGGGGTGTGGGCACAGATACGCAGTATTTT. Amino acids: CSVDGGVGTDTQYF.